Below are 24 T cell receptor beta chains sequenced from a single sample in a study of T cell responses to AZD1222 COVID-19 vaccine. Repertoires were generated with immunoSEQ multiplex PCR, while TCRdb's copy carries only in-frame clones and drops some. The sample consists of roughly 130,000 clones, roughly 87% of them appearing once. This sample comprised peripheral blood, obtained on day 0 of AZD1222 vaccination. The receptors were gathered from an adult in good health.

This clone has just a few counts. V and J are TRBV7-2 and TRBJ1-6; perhaps TRBD1 as D (5 bases). CDR3 size: 16 residues. Germline V CDR1 and CDR2: SGHTA, FQGNSA. V was shortened by 5 bases and J by 6 bases, with 17 bases between the two germline ends. CDR3 amino acids: CASSPIRGTANSPLHF. The CDR3 DNA sequence: TGTGCCAGCAGCCCCATCCGAGGGACGGCTAATTCACCCCTCCACTTT. Combining the CDR3 with reference TRBV7-2 and TRBJ1-6 gives the whole variable domain GAGVSQSPSNKVTEKGKDVELRCDPISGHTALYWYRQSLGQGLEFLIYFQGNSAPDKSGLPSDRFSAERTGGSVSTLTIQRTQQEDSAVYLCASSPIRGTANSPLHFGNGTRLTVT.

The chain employs TRBV4-1 and TRBJ2-6, with no clear D. Trimming cost V 4 bases and J 10 bases, with 8 bases left between them. CDR3 length equals 12 residues. Germline V gene data show CDR1 as MGHRA and CDR2 as YSYEKL. CDR3 amino acids: CASSPRNNVLTF. CDR3 coding DNA: TGCGCCAGCAGCCCCCGCAATAACGTCCTGACTTTC.

The V gene is TRBV10-3, the J gene TRBJ2-5, with 9 bases identical to TRBD1. With V trimmed by 4 bases and J by 3 bases, 0 bases remained unmatched. This CDR3 comprises 13 residues. The germline gives CDR1 ENHRY, CDR2 SYGVKD. In DNA form, the CDR3 reads TGTGCCATCAGTGGGGACAGGGAAGAGACCCAGTACTTC. This sequence encodes CAISGDREETQYF.

This clone occurred once. The chain employs TRBV9 and TRBJ2-2; D is tentatively TRBD1 or TRBD2 (5 bases each). The germline CDR1 and CDR2 sequences are SGDLS and YYNGEE. Trimming took 5 bases from V and 0 from J, leaving 20 bases between them. The length of the CDR3 is 18 residues. The CDR3 DNA follows: TGTGCCAGCAGGGGCCCGGGACGGAAAACACCGAACACCGGGGAGCTGTTTTTT. Amino acid sequence: CASRGPGRKTPNTGELFF.

V and J are TRBV24-1 and TRBJ2-6; D remains ambiguous. This CDR3 region has 16 residues. The V end lost 3 bases, the J end lost 2 bases, and 10 bases lay between the germline ends. Germline values: CDR1 KGHDR, CDR2 SFDVKD. The CDR3, as DNA: TGTGCCACCAGTGATCCCGGTGGGGCTGGGGCCAACGTCCTGACTTTC. Protein sequence: CATSDPGGAGANVLTF.

The chain carries TRBV15 and TRBJ2-7; 8 bases are a match to TRBD1. CDR3 length equals 13 residues. In germline, CDR1 is LNHNV, CDR2 YYDKDF (reference sequence). Trimming removed 3 bases from V and 3 bases from J; junction bases left unmatched: 1. As DNA, the CDR3 is TGTGCCACCAGCAGCGGGACAGGCTACGAGCAGTACTTC. It encodes CATSSGTGYEQYF.

This chain uses TRBV6-5 with TRBJ1-2; TRBD1 agrees at 10 bases. The CDR3 covers 13 residues. J gave up 5 bases and V 6 bases, and 3 bases lay outside the gene matches. The V gene's germline CDR1 is MNHEY and CDR2 SVGAGI. CDR3 sequence reads: CASSVGQGYGYTF. CDR3 coding DNA: TGTGCCAGCAGCGTGGGACAGGGGTATGGCTACACCTTC.

The chain carries TRBV7-3 and TRBJ2-1, with D unresolved. Germline V gives CDR1 SGHTA, CDR2 FQGTGA. This CDR3 has 13 amino acids. Trimming pared 0 bases from V and 10 bases from J, leaving 10 bases between. CDR3 sequence reads: CASSLTWQAEQFF. The CDR3 DNA reads TGTGCCAGCAGCTTAACGTGGCAGGCGGAGCAGTTCTTC.

In DNA form, the CDR3 reads TGTGCCAGCAGCCAGGGACAGGGCCCGGCGGGTGGCTACACCTTC. Residues: CASSQGQGPAGGYTF. The chain has TRBV3-1 (or the pseudogene TRBV3-2) and TRBJ1-2; 9 nucleotides line up with TRBD1. Germline trimming cut 3 bases from V and 7 bases from J; bases unmatched to any gene: 9. Germline V CDR1 and CDR2: LGHDT, YNNKEL (reference sequence). This CDR3 is 15 amino acids long.

This chain joins TRBV4-2 and TRBJ1-2, with D hard to call. CDR1 is LGHNA, CDR2 YNFKEQ, per germline. The CDR3 loop spans 15 amino acids. Trimming removed 1 base from V and 7 bases from J, with 16 bases in between. CDR3 DNA sequence: TGTGCCAGCAGCCAAGGGGAAGGGAGGGTCAGTGGCTACACCTTC. Its translation is CASSQGEGRVSGYTF.

The rearrangement uses TRBV4-2 and TRBJ1-4; 8 bases fit TRBD1. The CDR3 sequence is 14 residues long. The J segment lost 5 bases and the V segment lost 2 bases, leaving 1 base of the junction unmatched. CDR1 is LGHNA, CDR2 YNFKEQ, per germline. CDR3 sequence reads: CASSQQGANEKLFF. CDR3 in DNA: TGTGCCAGCAGCCAACAGGGGGCCAATGAAAAACTGTTTTTT.

V is TRBV7-2 and J is TRBJ2-3; 8 nucleotides match TRBD2. CDR1 is SGHTA and CDR2 is FQGNSA in the germline V gene. The CDR3 is 13 residues long. Germline trimming cut 6 bases from V and 8 bases from J; bases unmatched to any gene: 7. CDR3 DNA: TGTGCCAGCAGACCCTTAAGCGGGGGTACGCAGTATTTT. Translating it yields CASRPLSGGTQYF.

This clone was recorded a few times. This likely comes from a read error, as the CDR3 has no conserved phenylalanine or tryptophan at its end. The DNA is omitted, as the CDR3 cannot be located on it reliably, and the CDR3 follows TCRdb's listing. V gene TRBV6-5 combines with J gene TRBJ2-7; TRBD1, as called in the table, went unchecked against the DNA. CDR1 and CDR2 (germline): MNHEY, SVGAGI. The CDR3 totals 13 residues, both ends included. The chain's CDR3 is CASSSTRRDRIRL.

The chain has TRBV29-1 and TRBJ1-1, with a possible D match to TRBD1 (5 bases). Between the trimmed V and J ends, which lost 2 bases and 11 bases, there was a span of 12 bases. The CDR3 contains 11 residues. Per the germline V gene, CDR1 is SQVTM and CDR2 is ANQGSEA. CDR3 loop: CSVELRGTAFF. The CDR3 DNA sequence: TGCAGCGTTGAATTGCGGGGGACGGCTTTCTTT. Full variable domain (rest looked up from reference TRBV29-1 and TRBJ1-1): SAVISQKPSRDICQRGTSLTIQCQVDSQVTMMFWYRQQPGQSLTLIATANQGSEATYESGFVIDKFPISRPNLTFSTLTVSNMSPEDSSIYLCSVELRGTAFFGQGTRLTVV.

The chain is built from TRBV30 and TRBJ2-3; the D gene is possibly TRBD2 (5 bases). CDR1 is GTSNPN, CDR2 SVGIG, per germline (reference sequence). V lost 8 bases to trimming and J lost 5 bases, with 14 bases between them. This CDR3 spans 12 amino acids. The CDR3 loop is CAGSVKRDTQYF. Written as DNA, the CDR3 is TGTGCCGGTAGCGTAAAAAGAGATACGCAGTATTTT.

The chain recombines TRBV13 with TRBJ1-3; 8 bases align to TRBD1. This CDR3 spans 15 amino acids. J gave up 4 bases and V 5 bases, and 7 bases lay outside the gene matches. CDR1 PRHDT and CDR2 FYEKMQ come from the germline V gene (reference sequence). CDR3 sequence: CASSPRTGRGNTIYF. In nucleotides, the CDR3 is TGTGCCAGCAGCCCCCGGACAGGGAGGGGAAACACCATATATTTT.

A few counts support this clone. This chain joins TRBV10-3 and TRBJ2-7; 9 nucleotides line up with TRBD1. Germline-derived CDR1 and CDR2 are ENHRY and SYGVKD. The CDR3 has 13 amino acids. V gave up 10 bases and J gave up 6 bases; unmatched junction bases: 10. CDR3 in DNA: TGTGCCACCGGGACAGGGCTATCTATCGAGCAGTACTTC. Its translation: CATGTGLSIEQYF.

The J gene is TRBJ2-1, the V gene TRBV27; D gene uncertain. Germline-derived CDR1 and CDR2 are MNHEY and SMNVEV (reference sequence). V gave up 5 bases and J gave up 0 bases, with 2 bases separating them. CDR3 size: 12 residues. The chain's CDR3 is CASSHSYNEQFF. CDR3 coding DNA: TGTGCCAGCAGTCACTCCTACAATGAGCAGTTCTTC.

The chain has TRBV9 and TRBJ1-1, with D perhaps matching TRBD1 (5 bases). The CDR3 totals 13 residues. Trimming removed 0 bases from V and 8 bases from J, with 11 bases in between. The germline CDR1 and CDR2 sequences are SGDLS and YYNGEE. The CDR3 loop is CASSVESDNEAFF. The DNA for the CDR3 is TGTGCCAGCAGCGTAGAATCGGACAACGAAGCTTTCTTT.

The chain uses TRBV5-1 and TRBJ1-2; D is ambiguous. V was trimmed by 6 bases and J by 3 bases, leaving 15 bases between them. The CDR3 runs to 14 residues. Germline CDR1 reads SGHRS; CDR2 reads YFSETQ. In nucleotides, the CDR3 is TGCGCCAGCACCTCGGACGGTGGAGACTATGGCTACACCTTC. This codes for CASTSDGGDYGYTF.

V and J are TRBV6-5 and TRBJ1-1; D possibly corresponds to TRBD1 (5 bases). V was pared by 7 bases and J by 11 bases, with 14 bases between. Germline-derived CDR1 and CDR2 are MNHEY and SVGAGI. The length of the CDR3 is 11 residues. In DNA, the CDR3 is TGTGCCAGCAATGGGGGAGGGATCGCTTTCTTT. This sequence encodes CASNGGGIAFF.

The chain links TRBV7-2 to TRBJ1-5, with 8 bases aligning to TRBD1. The J segment lost 2 bases and the V segment lost 4 bases, leaving 4 bases of the junction unmatched. Germline CDR1 SGHTA, CDR2 FQGNSA. The CDR3 totals 15 residues. The CDR3 spells CASSWDRRGNQPQHF. DNA of the CDR3: TGTGCCAGCAGCTGGGACAGGCGGGGCAATCAGCCCCAGCATTTT.

This clone showed up just once. This chain uses TRBV30 with TRBJ2-1; possible D gene TRBD1, 6 bases. Germline V gene sequence: CDR1 GTSNPN, CDR2 SVGIG (reference sequence). Trimming stripped 1 base from V and 9 bases from J, with 16 bases between. The CDR3 consists of 14 residues. The CDR3 loop is CAWSDRDTLREQFF. The DNA for the CDR3 is TGTGCCTGGAGTGATCGGGACACTCTCCGTGAGCAGTTCTTC.

This chain uses TRBV7-8 with TRBJ2-5, with 10 bases lining up with TRBD2. The V gene end was trimmed by 5 bases and the J gene end by 5 bases; junction bases not matched to a gene: 8. The CDR3 sequence is 15 residues long. CDR1 SGHVS and CDR2 FQNEAQ come from the germline V gene. The CDR3 DNA follows: TGTGCCAGCAGCCGAGAGCGGGGGGGCAGGGAGACCCAGTACTTC. Its translation: CASSRERGGRETQYF.